This TCR beta chain derives from a study of CD8 T cells in Susac syndrome. The V and J ends lost 4 bases and 7 bases respectively, with 13 bases between them. The CDR3 covers 14 residues. The germline V gene encodes CDR1 MGHRA and CDR2 YSYEKL. Random hexamers primed reverse transcription of roughly 0.5 to 1 ug RNA. TCRdb re-called the immunoSEQ multiplex PCR reads with MiXCR, one entry per CDR3 protein. This sample has more than 150,000 distinct CDR3 sequences; around 93% occur once, and the top ten carry about 0.15%. The chain uses TRBV4-1 and TRBJ1-4; the D is unclear. Sequencing was performed on CD8+ T cells from PBMCs. This TCR was recovered from a human donor with Susac syndrome. CDR3 residues: CASSLRQRSEKLFF. The CDR3 DNA sequence: TGCGCCAGCAGCCTGCGACAAAGAAGTGAAAAACTGTTTTTT.